The 5 T cell receptor beta chains listed next were all sequenced from one sample in a study of cytotoxic CD8 clonotypes in ibrutinib-treated CLL. Assay used: immunoSEQ multiplex PCR; TCRdb lists only in-frame clones, some missing. The repertoire holds 90,000 to 95,000 clones, with about 74% as singletons. The starting material was PBMCs, obtained after 24 months of ibrutinib treatment. The receptors stem from a human donor with chronic lymphocytic leukemia.

This chain uses TRBV7-2 with TRBJ2-2; 7 bases fit TRBD2. Germline lookup yields CDR1 SGHTA and CDR2 FQGNSA. J lost 6 bases, V lost 5 bases, and 15 bases had no gene match. This CDR3 is built from 17 residues. The CDR3 DNA reads as TGTGCCAGCAGCCCCTACGGAAGCGGGATAGGGTCCGGGGAGCTGTTTTTT. Amino acid sequence: CASSPYGSGIGSGELFF.

The genes are TRBV5-6 and TRBJ2-7; D gene uncertain. V was cut by 0 bases and J by 1 base, with 8 bases left in between. The germline CDR1 and CDR2 sequences are SGHDT and YYEEEE. This CDR3 has 14 residues. Here the CDR3 reads CASSLAGGSYEQYF. CDR3 nucleotide sequence: TGTGCCAGCAGCTTGGCCGGCGGATCCTACGAGCAGTACTTC.

The rearrangement joins TRBV7-9 to TRBJ2-2; no firm D call. Germline loops: CDR1 SEHNR, CDR2 FQNEAQ (reference sequence). Trimming shortened V by 5 bases and J by 7 bases, and 17 bases separated the two germline ends. This CDR3 comprises 15 residues. Written as DNA, the CDR3 is TGTGCCAGCAGCGCAAACTTGATTTTAGGCGGGGAGCTGTTTTTT. Translation: CASSANLILGGELFF.

The gene calls are TRBV27 and TRBJ2-1, with D hard to call. The CDR3 extends over 16 amino acids. The V and J ends lost 0 bases and 0 bases respectively, with 9 bases between them. Germline-derived CDR1 and CDR2 are MNHEY and SMNVEV (reference sequence). In nucleotides, the CDR3 is TGTGCCAGCAGTTTATCGCTCGGTCGCTCCTACAATGAGCAGTTCTTC. Its protein is CASSLSLGRSYNEQFF.

The rearrangement links TRBV9 to TRBJ2-1; TRBD2 matches at 10 bases. Germline loops: CDR1 SGDLS, CDR2 YYNGEE. The CDR3 loop spans 16 amino acids. Germline trimming cut 0 bases from V and 10 bases from J; bases unmatched to any gene: 10. CDR3 in amino acids: CASSVVSSGRGEEQFF. The CDR3 coding sequence is TGTGCCAGCAGCGTAGTTTCGAGCGGGAGGGGTGAAGAGCAGTTCTTC.